These 21 T cell receptor beta chains originate from one sample sequenced in a study of CD8+ T cells in alopecia areata. Treatment noted: oral pan-JAK inhibitor, 5-10 mg twice daily. In each case, RNA was isolated and then reverse transcribed into cDNA as the sequencing template. Generated by immunoSEQ multiplex PCR, the TCRdb table keeps only in-frame clones and is missing some. The sample holds some 160,000 clones, less than 70% seen once. Specimen: CD4+ T cells sorted from blood, collected at week 4, from a patient treated with tofacitinib. The receptors were sampled from a human donor with alopecia areata.

J is TRBJ1-2 and V is TRBV9, with 9 bases that match TRBD1. The trim removed 4 bases at V and 8 bases at J, leaving 6 bases unmatched. Germline V gene sequence: CDR1 SGDLS, CDR2 YYNGEE. This CDR3 comprises 13 residues. The CDR3 bases are TGTGCCAGCAGCCCGGGACAGGGAGGCGGCTACACCTTC. Its translation: CASSPGQGGGYTF.

The rearrangement links TRBV25-1 to TRBJ1-2; maybe TRBD1 (5 bases). Looked up from germline, CDR1 is MGHDK and CDR2 is SYGVNS. The CDR3 consists of 14 residues. Trimming shortened V by 0 bases and J by 4 bases, and 9 bases separated the two germline ends. CDR3 sequence: CASSEYDRVYGYTF. In nucleotides, the CDR3 is TGTGCCAGCAGTGAATATGACAGAGTCTATGGCTACACCTTC.

V is TRBV2 and J is TRBJ2-7; D is unclear. Trimming removed 6 bases at V and 0 bases at J, with 3 bases between. There are 11 residues in the CDR3. Germline CDR1 SNHLY, CDR2 FYNNEI. The CDR3 nucleotides are TGTGCCAGCAGGAGCTCCTACGAGCAGTACTTC. Encoded protein: CASRSSYEQYF.

The CDR3 DNA reads TGTGCCAGCAGTTTTACAGGGAACACTGAAGCTTTCTTT. Translated, it gives CASSFTGNTEAFF. The rearrangement links TRBV27 to TRBJ1-1; D possibly corresponds to TRBD1 (5 bases). Germline V gene lookup returns CDR1 MNHEY and CDR2 SMNVEV (reference sequence). This CDR3 has 13 residues. The V and J ends lost 3 bases and 1 base respectively, with 6 bases between them.

The chain employs TRBV29-1 and TRBJ2-2, with TRBD1 as a possible D gene (5 bases). Germline assignment: CDR1 SQVTM and CDR2 ANQGSEA. The CDR3 runs to 14 residues. V lost 6 bases to trimming and J lost 3 bases, with 14 bases between them. CDR3 bases: TGCAGCGTGAACCGACAGCCCTACACCGGGGAGCTGTTTTTT. Translation gives CSVNRQPYTGELFF.

Comment on this clone: The junction differs from germline at one of its ends, possibly a read error. This chain uses TRBV29-1 with TRBJ1-4, with a weak D call TRBD1 (6 bases). Germline CDR1 SQVTM, CDR2 ANQGSEA. This CDR3 is 13 amino acids long. In DNA, the CDR3 is TGCAGCGTTGATGGGGGCACTAAGGAAAAACTGTTTTTT. Translated: CSVDGGTKEKLFF.

This clone was counted between two and nine times. The chain joins TRBV29-1 to TRBJ1-1; D not resolved. The CDR3 contains 13 residues. The V end lost 1 base, the J end lost 10 bases, and 16 bases lay between the germline ends. In germline, CDR1 is SQVTM, CDR2 ANQGSEA. CDR3 DNA sequence: TGCAGCGTTGAAGCCAAGATACGGGCCGGAGCTTTCTTT. Its protein product is CSVEAKIRAGAFF.

This chain connects TRBV2 to TRBJ1-2, with 8 bases identical to TRBD1. The junction had 8 bases not matched to a gene; V was cut back by 9 bases and J by 8 bases. CDR3 length: 12 residues. Germline V gene data show CDR1 as SNHLY and CDR2 as FYNNEI. CDR3 sequence: CARNSGTGGYTF. DNA of the CDR3: TGTGCCAGAAATTCCGGGACAGGCGGCTACACCTTC.

The V and J genes are TRBV5-1 and TRBJ2-5; D possibly corresponds to TRBD2 (6 bases). Germline CDR1 is SGHRS and CDR2 is YFSETQ. The germline V and J ends were trimmed by 0 bases and 5 bases, with 11 bases remaining between them. The CDR3 is 14 residues long. This CDR3 is CASSLGLATETQYF. The CDR3 DNA reads TGCGCCAGCAGCTTGGGCCTAGCGACGGAGACCCAGTACTTC.

This clone appeared a few times. CDR3 region: CASSYSGVQETQYF. CDR3 DNA: TGTGCCAGCAGCTACTCGGGGGTTCAAGAGACCCAGTACTTC. The chain joins TRBV7-9 to TRBJ2-5; tentative D call: TRBD2 (6 bases). Germline V CDR1 and CDR2: SEHNR, FQNEAQ (reference sequence). The CDR3 has 14 residues. V dropped 4 bases and J dropped 2 bases, with 11 bases sitting between them.

The gene calls are TRBV5-6 and TRBJ2-7; D might be TRBD1 (6 bases). CDR3 length: 15 amino acids. The germline gives CDR1 SGHDT, CDR2 YYEEEE. Trimming took 4 bases from V and 1 from J, leaving 15 bases between them. CDR3 sequence (DNA): TGTGCCAGCAGCCCCTTCTGGGGGCCATCCTACGAGCAGTACTTC. This gives the protein CASSPFWGPSYEQYF.

This chain joins TRBV14 and TRBJ1-2; 9 bases line up with TRBD1. Germline trimming cut 4 bases from V and 4 bases from J; bases unmatched to any gene: 10. The CDR3 loop spans 16 amino acids. Germline lookup yields CDR1 SGHDN and CDR2 FVKESK. The CDR3 bases are TGTGCCAGCAGCCCGGGAGGGACAGGGCCCGCCTATGGCTACACCTTC. This codes for CASSPGGTGPAYGYTF.

This chain uses TRBV2 with TRBJ2-1; D is possibly TRBD2 (5 bases). Per the germline V gene, CDR1 is SNHLY and CDR2 is FYNNEI. V was pared by 7 bases and J by 0 bases, with 10 bases between. The CDR3 totals 14 residues. CDR3 region: CASTVTSSYNEQFF. CDR3 DNA sequence: TGTGCCAGCACAGTAACTAGCTCCTACAATGAGCAGTTCTTC.

This clone was picked up a small number of times. The chain employs TRBV19 and TRBJ2-1; no clear D gene. CDR1 and CDR2 from the germline V gene are LNHDA and SQIVND (reference sequence). CDR3 length equals 15 residues. Trimming removed 5 bases at V and 0 bases at J, with 11 bases between. The chain's CDR3 is CASSLAVSSYNEQFF. CDR3 nucleotides: TGTGCCAGTAGTTTAGCAGTGAGCTCCTACAATGAGCAGTTCTTC.

This clone was seen only a few times. The V and J genes are TRBV4-3 and TRBJ1-1, with a weak D call TRBD1 (5 bases). This CDR3 comprises 14 residues. Looked up from germline, CDR1 is LGHNA and CDR2 is YSLEER. Deletions cut 1 base from V and 5 bases from J, with 11 bases between. The CDR3, as DNA: TGCGCCAGCAGCCAAGGGGGGTGGGGGACTGAAGCTTTCTTT. It codes for CASSQGGWGTEAFF.

The chain couples TRBV30 to TRBJ2-7; D gene uncertain. V shed 0 bases and J shed 1 base, with 7 bases lying between them. Looked up from germline, CDR1 is GTSNPN and CDR2 is SVGIG (reference sequence). This CDR3 is 13 amino acids long. The CDR3 loop reads CAWSVRSSYEQYF. In DNA form, the CDR3 reads TGTGCCTGGAGTGTTAGGTCATCCTACGAGCAGTACTTC.

This clone has only a few counts. Here the CDR3 DNA reads TGCAGCCTGGGCGGCGGGGAAGGTGGCTACACCTTC. Its translation is CSLGGGEGGYTF. The chain is built from TRBV29-1 and TRBJ1-2; D is ambiguous. V dropped 8 bases and J dropped 7 bases, with 17 bases sitting between them. There are 12 residues in the CDR3. Germline CDR1 SQVTM, CDR2 ANQGSEA.

V usage is TRBV29-1 and J usage is TRBJ2-7; a possible D gene is TRBD2 (7 bases). Germline CDR1 and CDR2: SQVTM and ANQGSEA. Trimming pared 4 bases from V and 4 bases from J, leaving 11 bases between. CDR3 size: 12 residues. This CDR3 is CSVAGGLYEQYF. CDR3 in DNA: TGCAGCGTTGCCGGGGGGCTGTACGAGCAGTACTTC.

The V and J genes are TRBV5-1 and TRBJ2-2, with D perhaps TRBD1 or TRBD2 (5 bases each). Germline V gene lookup returns CDR1 SGHRS and CDR2 YFSETQ. V was trimmed by 4 bases and J by 1 base, leaving 14 bases between them. This CDR3 is built from 16 residues. Here the CDR3 reads CASSRTGTGNTGELFF. Written as DNA, the CDR3 is TGCGCCAGCAGCAGAACCGGGACCGGGAACACCGGGGAGCTGTTTTTT. The variable domain in full, completed from reference TRBV5-1 and TRBJ2-2, reads KAGVTQTPRYLIKTRGQQVTLSCSPISGHRSVSWYQQTPGQGLQFLFEYFSETQRNKGNFPGRFSGRQFSNSRSEMNVSTLELGDSALYLCASSRTGTGNTGELFFGEGSRLTVL.

This sequence joins TRBV10-3 and TRBJ1-5; no firm D call. Germline loops: CDR1 ENHRY, CDR2 SYGVKD. The V end was cut by 5 bases, the J end by 2 bases, with 10 bases between. This CDR3 is built from 14 residues. CDR3 nucleotides: TGTGCCATCAGTCCGGACTCCGGCAATCAGCCCCAGCATTTT. Translating gives CAISPDSGNQPQHF.

This clone was recorded once. The V and J genes are TRBV4-1 and TRBJ1-2; TRBD1 agrees at 11 bases. The CDR3 spans 16 residues. From germline, CDR1 is MGHRA and CDR2 YSYEKL. With 1 base clipped from V and 0 bases from J, the junction kept 1 base outside the gene matches. The CDR3 spells CASSQGTGGPNYGYTF. The DNA of the CDR3 is TGCGCCAGCAGCCAAGGGACAGGGGGCCCTAACTATGGCTACACCTTC.